These 2 T cell receptor beta chains were sequenced from one sample in a study of T cells in Graves' hyperthyroidism and ophthalmopathy. Amplified TCR beta CDR3 regions came from RNA transcripts. During a first-round RT-PCR of the TCR CDR3, the HTBI primer set was used. Each CDR3 protein is one row after TCRdb ran MiXCR on the multiplex PCR reads. The sample yields some 270,000 distinct CDR3 sequences, around 26% seen once. Sequencing was performed on blood. The receptors originated from a woman aged 40 to 55 with Graves' ophthalmopathy.

This chain uses TRBV30 with TRBJ2-7, with D uncertain. V lost 2 bases, J lost 5 bases, and 10 bases lay in between. CDR1 GTSNPN and CDR2 SVGIG come from the germline V gene (reference sequence). The CDR3 extends over 12 amino acids. The CDR3 sequence: CAWSPGPHEQYF. DNA for the CDR3: TGTGCCTGGAGTCCAGGACCCCACGAGCAGTACTTC.

This clonotype was recorded many times. J is TRBJ1-1 and V is TRBV3-1, with TRBD1 matching over 8 bases. Germline V lookup: CDR1 LGHDT, CDR2 YNNKEL (reference sequence). The length of the CDR3 is 13 residues. Trimming removed 5 bases from V and 6 bases from J; junction bases left unmatched: 5. The CDR3 loop is CASSGQGRPEAFF. The CDR3 DNA reads as TGTGCCAGCAGCGGACAGGGAAGACCTGAAGCTTTCTTT.